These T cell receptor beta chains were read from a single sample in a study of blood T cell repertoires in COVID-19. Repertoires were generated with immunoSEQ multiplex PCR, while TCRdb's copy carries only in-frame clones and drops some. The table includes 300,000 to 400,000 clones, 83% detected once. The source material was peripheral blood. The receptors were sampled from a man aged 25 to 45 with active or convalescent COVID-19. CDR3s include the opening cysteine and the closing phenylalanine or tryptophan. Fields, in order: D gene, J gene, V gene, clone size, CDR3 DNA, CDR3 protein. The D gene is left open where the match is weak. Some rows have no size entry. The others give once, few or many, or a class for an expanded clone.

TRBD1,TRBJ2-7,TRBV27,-,TGTGCCAGCAGTTTATGGCCAGGGGGCTACGAGCAGTACTTC,CASSLWPGGYEQYF
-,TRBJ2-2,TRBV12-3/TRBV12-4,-,TGTGCCAGCAGTCCGCACGAGCACGGGGAGCTGTTTTTT,CASSPHEHGELFF
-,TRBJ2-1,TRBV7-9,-,TGTGCCAGCAGCTTAGTCAGATACAATGAGCAGTTCTTC,CASSLVRYNEQFF
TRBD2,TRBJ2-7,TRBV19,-,TGTGCCAGTAGTATAGCGGGAGGCCCCAGCGAGCAGTACTTC,CASSIAGGPSEQYF
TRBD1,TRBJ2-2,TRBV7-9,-,TGTGCCAGCAGCTTAGTACCCCTACGGACAGGGCCCACCGGGGAGCTGTTTTTT,CASSLVPLRTGPTGELFF
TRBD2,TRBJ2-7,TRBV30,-,TGTGCCTGGGCGGGGGGTACGCAGTCCCCCTACGAGCAGTACTTC,CAWAGGTQSPYEQYF
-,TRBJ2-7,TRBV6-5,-,TGTGCCAGCAGTTACTCACGGGGGTCCTACGAGCAGTACTTC,CASSYSRGSYEQYF
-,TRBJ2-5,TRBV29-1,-,TGCAGCGTTGAAGATAGTGCAGGTGGACTGCAAGAGACCCAGTACTTC,CSVEDSAGGLQETQYF
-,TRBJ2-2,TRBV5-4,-,TGTGCCAGCAGCTTGAGGGGGGGCTTAAACACCGGGGAGCTGTTTTTT,CASSLRGGLNTGELFF
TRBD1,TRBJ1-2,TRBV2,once,TGTGCCAGCAATAGAGACAGGGACGATGGCTACACCTTC,CASNRDRDDGYTF
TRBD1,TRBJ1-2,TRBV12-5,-,TGTGCTAGTGGTTTGCTCCCCGGGACAGGGGTCGGCTATGGCTACACCTTC,CASGLLPGTGVGYGYTF
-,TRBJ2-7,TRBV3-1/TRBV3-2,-,TGTGCCAGCAGCCAAGATAAGACCCCCGGCGCCTCCTCCTCGTCTAGGTACGAGCAGTACTTC,CASSQDKTPGASSSSRYEQYF
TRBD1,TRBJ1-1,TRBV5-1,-,TGCGCCAGCAGGAGGAACAGGGGGCGCCGGAACACTGAAGCTTTCTTT,CASRRNRGRRNTEAFF
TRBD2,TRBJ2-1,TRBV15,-,TGTGCCACCAGCAGAGAGACTAGCGGGGGATACAATGAGCAGTTCTTC,CATSRETSGGYNEQFF
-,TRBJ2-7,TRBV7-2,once,TGTGCCAGCAGCTTAGGAAGGGCGGGAAAGTACTTC,CASSLGRAGKYF
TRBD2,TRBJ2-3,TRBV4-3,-,TGCGCCAGCAGCCAAGTGTGGCTAGCGGGAGATACGCAGTATTTT,CASSQVWLAGDTQYF
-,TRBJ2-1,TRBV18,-,TGTGCCAGCTCACCACCATCGCTAGCGAGGAATGAGCAGTTCTTC,CASSPPSLARNEQFF
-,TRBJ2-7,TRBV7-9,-,TGTGCCAGCAGCGTCCGGGACACCGCATACGAGCAGTACTTC,CASSVRDTAYEQYF
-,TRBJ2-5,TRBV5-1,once,TGCGCCAGCAAGAGGGCCGGTGAGACCCAGTACTTC,CASKRAGETQYF
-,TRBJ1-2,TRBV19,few,TGTGCCAGTACAGGGGACTATGGCTACACCTTC,CASTGDYGYTF
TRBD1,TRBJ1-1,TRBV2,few,TGTGCCAGCAGTCGACAGGGGGGGGTTTGGACTGAAGCTTTCTTT,CASSRQGGVWTEAFF
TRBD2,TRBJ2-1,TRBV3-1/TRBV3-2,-,TGTGCCAGCAGCCAGGCAACTAGCGGGGGGGTCTCCTACAATGAGCAGTTCTTC,CASSQATSGGVSYNEQFF
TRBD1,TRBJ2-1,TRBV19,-,TGTGCCAGTAGTTTGGGACAGGGGAGCTCCTACAATGAGCAGTTCTTC,CASSLGQGSSYNEQFF
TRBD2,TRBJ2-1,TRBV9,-,TGTGCCAGCAGCGTAGCTACGGGAGCGGGGGGGCCGCATGAGCAGTTCTTC,CASSVATGAGGPHEQFF
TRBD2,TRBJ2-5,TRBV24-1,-,TGTGCCACCTCCGGGACTTTTCAAGCGGGAGGGAGGGAAGAGACCCAGTACTTC,CATSGTFQAGGREETQYF
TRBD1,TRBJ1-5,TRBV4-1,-,TGCGCCAGCAGCCGGATGGACAGGGGAATTCAGCCCCAGCATTTT,CASSRMDRGIQPQHF
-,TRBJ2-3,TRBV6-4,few,TGTGCCAGCGGCGGGTCTAGCACAGATACGCAGTATTTT,CASGGSSTDTQYF
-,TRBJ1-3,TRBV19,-,TGTGCCACCTTGGCCCGCTTCTCTGGAAACACCATATATTTT,CATLARFSGNTIYF
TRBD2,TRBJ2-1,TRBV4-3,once,TGCGCCAGCAGCCAAGATAGGCCGCTAGCGGGGTACGACAATGAGCAGTTCTTC,CASSQDRPLAGYDNEQFF
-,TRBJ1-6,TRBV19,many,TGTGCCAGTAGTCCAGGTTTTAATTCACCCCTCCACTTT,CASSPGFNSPLHF
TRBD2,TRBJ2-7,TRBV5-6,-,TGTGCCAGCAGCGAAAGCGGGAGGCCCTACGAGCAGTACTTC,CASSESGRPYEQYF
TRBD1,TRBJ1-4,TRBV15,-,TGTGCCACCAGCAGAGGCCGACAGGGTTGGAATGAAAAACTGTTTTTT,CATSRGRQGWNEKLFF
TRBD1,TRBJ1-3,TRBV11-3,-,TGTGCCAGCAGCTTAGGAGGGACAGGGTTCTCCGGAAACACCATATATTTT,CASSLGGTGFSGNTIYF
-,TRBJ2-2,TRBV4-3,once,TGCGCCAGCAGCCAAGAGATAAGGAGGTCCGGGGAGCTGTTTTTT,CASSQEIRRSGELFF
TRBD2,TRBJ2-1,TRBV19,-,TGTGCCAGTAGACCAGCGGGGGGCCTCCCGGGTGAGCAGTTCTTC,CASRPAGGLPGEQFF
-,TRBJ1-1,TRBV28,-,TGTGCCAGCAGTCCGACGGTGGGAGCCGAAGCTTTCTTT,CASSPTVGAEAFF
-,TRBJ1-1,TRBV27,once,TGTGCCAGCAGTCACCTATCTGAAGCTTTCTTT,CASSHLSEAFF
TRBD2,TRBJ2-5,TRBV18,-,TGTGCCAGCTCACCACCGCGGGGGGTCCGGGAGACCCAGTACTTC,CASSPPRGVRETQYF
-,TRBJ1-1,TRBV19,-,TGTGCCAGTAGTGACGGACACTTGAACACTGAAGCTTTCTTT,CASSDGHLNTEAFF
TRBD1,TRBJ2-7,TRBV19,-,TGTGCCAGTAGTCCGACAGGGGGCGGCTACGAGCAGTACTTC,CASSPTGGGYEQYF